One sample yielded the 26 T cell receptor beta chains listed below, sequenced in a study of T cell responses to AZD1222 COVID-19 vaccine. Profiling relied on immunoSEQ multiplex PCR, and the TCRdb table lists in-frame clones only, not all of them. The sample carries around 200,000 clones, more than 75% recorded once. Sequences were derived from peripheral blood, sampled 28 days after the second AZD1222 dose. The receptors here all came from an adult who received the AZD1222 COVID-19 vaccine.

This chain uses TRBV6-2 or TRBV6-3 with TRBJ2-7; perhaps TRBD2 as D (5 bases). The V end lost 6 bases, the J end lost 3 bases, and 12 bases lay between the germline ends. The CDR3 runs to 13 residues. CDR1 and CDR2 (germline): MNHEY, SVGEGT. The CDR3 spells CASRPVTNYEQYF. In DNA, the CDR3 is TGTGCCAGCAGGCCTGTGACTAACTACGAGCAGTACTTC.

This rearrangement joins TRBV6-5 to TRBJ1-1; D ambiguous. This CDR3 contains 15 residues. The germline V and J ends were trimmed by 1 base and 1 base, with 10 bases remaining between them. The germline V gene has CDR1 MNHEY and CDR2 SVGAGI. The CDR3 nucleotides read TGTGCCAGCAGTTACTGGTACGGGCAGAACACTGAAGCTTTCTTT. Residues: CASSYWYGQNTEAFF.

Turning to this clone: Germline is not matched at one junction end, which may reflect a read error. The CDR3 DNA sequence: TGTGCCAGCAGCCCGAGTGGGGCAGACACGCAGTATTTT. Encoded protein: CASSPSGADTQYF. J is TRBJ2-3 and V is TRBV3-1 (or the pseudogene TRBV3-2), with D possibly TRBD1 on 5 matching bases. The CDR3 spans 13 residues. Germline loops: CDR1 LGHDT, CDR2 YNNKEL (reference sequence).

The table lists this clone with a few counts. The sample contains more than one DNA sequence encoding this CDR3. V and J are TRBV12-3 or TRBV12-4 and TRBJ1-1, with D tentatively TRBD1 (6 bases). The CDR3 length is 13 residues. CDR3 nucleotide sequence: TGTGCTACCTCCGGACAGTTGAACACTGAAGCTTTCTTT. Translation gives CATSGQLNTEAFF.

This clone has just one count. The chain recombines TRBV7-2 with TRBJ2-3; D could derive from TRBD1 or TRBD2 (5 bases each). CDR3 length: 16 residues. Germline V gene lookup returns CDR1 SGHTA and CDR2 FQGNSA. Trimming shortened V by 5 bases and J by 0 bases, and 15 bases separated the two germline ends. The CDR3 nucleotides are TGTGCCAGCAGCCCCCGGGACGGAATTAGCACAGATACGCAGTATTTT. Protein sequence: CASSPRDGISTDTQYF.

This clone was counted once. The rearrangement links TRBV19 to TRBJ1-2; maybe TRBD1 (6 bases). The CDR3 spans 11 residues. V was clipped by 4 bases and J by 7 bases, with 7 bases between them. The germline gives CDR1 LNHDA, CDR2 SQIVND (reference sequence). The CDR3 here is CASSTGVGYTF. The CDR3 DNA is TGTGCCAGTAGTACAGGGGTTGGCTACACCTTC.

The chain employs TRBV28 and TRBJ1-1; 9 bases map to TRBD1. Germline trimming cut 5 bases from V and 6 bases from J; bases unmatched to any gene: 10. Looked up from germline, CDR1 is MDHEN and CDR2 is SYDVKM. The CDR3 spans 15 residues. For the CDR3, the DNA is TGTGCCAGCAGTCCCTGGACAGGGGATCTAGCTGAAGCTTTCTTT. It encodes CASSPWTGDLAEAFF. Full variable domain (outside the CDR3, taken from reference TRBV28 and TRBJ1-1): DVKVTQSSRYLVKRTGEKVFLECVQDMDHENMFWYRQDPGLGLRLIYFSYDVKMKEKGDIPEGYSVSREKKERFSLILESASTNQTSMYLCASSPWTGDLAEAFFGQGTRLTVV.

The V gene is TRBV6-4, the J gene TRBJ1-2; the match to TRBD1 covers 10 bases. Germline V lookup: CDR1 MRHNA, CDR2 SNTAGT. CDR3 size: 13 residues. Trimming removed 7 bases from V and 9 bases from J; junction bases left unmatched: 8. Here the CDR3 DNA reads TGTGCCAGCACCGCGGACAGGGGGGGAAGCTACACCTTC. Translating gives CASTADRGGSYTF.

The gene calls are TRBV11-1 and TRBJ2-5, with 9 bases that match TRBD1. V was pared by 5 bases and J by 5 bases, with 6 bases of the junction left unmatched. Looked up from germline, CDR1 is SGHAT and CDR2 is FQDESV (reference sequence). This CDR3 has 14 residues. CDR3 residues: CASSPGQGGETQYF. CDR3 nucleotide sequence: TGTGCCAGCAGCCCGGGACAGGGAGGGGAGACCCAGTACTTC.

There are a few counts of this clone. The chain carries TRBV30 and TRBJ1-5, with D uncertain. This CDR3 is 13 amino acids long. Germline V gene lookup returns CDR1 GTSNPN and CDR2 SVGIG (reference sequence). The V and J ends lost 1 base and 3 bases respectively, with 7 bases between them. The CDR3 protein is CAWSGRDNQPQHF. The CDR3 bases are TGTGCCTGGAGTGGCCGGGACAATCAGCCCCAGCATTTT. The whole variable domain, remainder taken from reference TRBV30 and TRBJ1-5, is SQTIHQWPATLVQPVGSPLSLECTVEGTSNPNLYWYRQAAGRGLQLLFYSVGIGQISSEVPQNLSASRPQDRQFILSSKKLLLSDSGFYLCAWSGRDNQPQHFGDGTRLSIL.

This chain connects TRBV10-3 to TRBJ2-1, with 7 bases that match TRBD2. Trimming took 2 bases from V and 9 from J; bases not matched to a gene: 10. Germline V gene data show CDR1 as ENHRY and CDR2 as SYGVKD. The CDR3 sequence is 15 residues long. This CDR3 is CAISEMAGVAAEQFF. The DNA of the CDR3 is TGTGCCATCAGTGAGATGGCGGGAGTTGCTGCTGAGCAGTTCTTC.

CDR3 DNA sequence: TGTGCCAGCAGCGGGGCCGGGGGAGGAAACACCATATATTTT. Translation: CASSGAGGGNTIYF. V gene TRBV9 combines with J gene TRBJ1-3; TRBD1 is a possible D gene (5 bases). The V and J ends lost 3 bases and 4 bases respectively, with 11 bases between them. Looked up from germline, CDR1 is SGDLS and CDR2 is YYNGEE. This CDR3 has 14 amino acids.

This chain joins TRBV7-9 and TRBJ2-5; perhaps TRBD2 as D (5 bases). The length of the CDR3 is 13 residues. Germline-derived CDR1 and CDR2 are SEHNR and FQNEAQ (reference sequence). The V end lost 6 bases, the J end lost 5 bases, and 13 bases lay between the germline ends. Here the CDR3 reads CASSPRTGETQYF. CDR3 DNA sequence: TGTGCCAGCAGTCCTCGAACGGGGGAGACCCAGTACTTC.

V usage is TRBV14 and J usage is TRBJ2-1; no clear D gene. The CDR3 covers 12 residues. V was pared by 0 bases and J by 11 bases, with 8 bases between. Germline V gene data show CDR1 as SGHDN and CDR2 as FVKESK. The DNA for the CDR3 is TGTGCCAGCAGCCAAGATCTGTGGAAGCAGTTCTTC. Amino acids: CASSQDLWKQFF.

The chain has TRBV9 and TRBJ2-7; possible D gene TRBD1, 6 bases. Trimming took off 4 bases at V and 2 bases at J, with 16 bases between the two ends. The CDR3 is 15 amino acids. Germline CDR1 is SGDLS and CDR2 is YYNGEE. The CDR3 coding sequence is TGTGCCAGCAGCCCTTCCGGACAGCCGACCTACGAGCAGTACTTC. Protein sequence: CASSPSGQPTYEQYF.

V is TRBV18 and J is TRBJ1-1; 7 nucleotides match TRBD1. V lost 5 bases, J lost 8 bases, and 5 bases stayed unmatched. Germline V gene lookup returns CDR1 KGHSH and CDR2 LQKENI. CDR3 length equals 12 residues. CDR3 nucleotide sequence: TGTGCCAGCTCAGGGACAGCGGGGGAAGCTTTCTTT. Translated, it gives CASSGTAGEAFF.

The J gene is TRBJ2-1, the V gene TRBV5-6, with TRBD2 identical over 9 bases. This CDR3 has 15 residues. Unmatched junction bases numbered 4, after V lost 3 bases and J lost 3 bases. Germline CDR1 and CDR2: SGHDT and YYEEEE. CDR3 in DNA: TGTGCCAGCAGCTCCCGACTAGCGGACTACAATGAGCAGTTCTTC. It specifies CASSSRLADYNEQFF.

This rearrangement joins TRBV5-1 to TRBJ1-5; 10 bases agree with TRBD1. The V and J ends lost 5 bases and 2 bases, in that order; junction bases with no gene match: 4. The CDR3 contains 15 residues. Germline lookup yields CDR1 SGHRS and CDR2 YFSETQ. CDR3 in DNA: TGCGCCAGCAGTTTCGGGACAGGGGGCAATCAGCCCCAGCATTTT. This codes for CASSFGTGGNQPQHF.

This clone appeared once. The chain employs TRBV3-1 (or the pseudogene TRBV3-2) and TRBJ1-5; 7 bases line up with TRBD1. The CDR3 totals 15 residues. Germline lookup yields CDR1 LGHDT and CDR2 YNNKEL (reference sequence). V dropped 5 bases and J dropped 3; count of bases not matched to a gene: 7. The CDR3 protein is CASSTNRGTNQPQHF. The CDR3 DNA reads as TGTGCCAGCAGCACTAACAGGGGAACCAATCAGCCCCAGCATTTT.

The V and J genes are TRBV5-5 and TRBJ2-7; 8 bases fit TRBD1. The CDR3 length is 16 residues. The V gene end was trimmed by 5 bases and the J gene end by 6 bases; junction bases not matched to a gene: 16. Looked up from germline, CDR1 is SGHKS and CDR2 is YYEKEE (reference sequence). CDR3: CASRRGQGASEGEQYF. CDR3 coding DNA: TGTGCCAGCAGACGTGGACAGGGAGCTTCCGAGGGCGAGCAGTACTTC.

The gene calls are TRBV3-1 (or the pseudogene TRBV3-2) and TRBJ2-7; 7 bases map to TRBD1. This CDR3 region has 14 residues. The J segment lost 4 bases and the V segment lost 1 base, leaving 4 bases of the junction unmatched. CDR1 is LGHDT, CDR2 YNNKEL, per germline (reference sequence). CDR3 region: CASSQGTGTYEQYF. In nucleotides, the CDR3 is TGTGCCAGCAGCCAAGGGACAGGAACTTACGAGCAGTACTTC.

This chain joins TRBV27 and TRBJ2-2; the match to TRBD1 covers 7 bases. Unmatched junction bases numbered 4, after V lost 7 bases and J lost 2 bases. Germline values: CDR1 MNHEY, CDR2 SMNVEV (reference sequence). The CDR3 runs 14 residues. The CDR3 bases are TGTGCCAGCAACGACAGGGCCAACACCGGGGAGCTGTTTTTT. Its translation is CASNDRANTGELFF.

Concerning this clone itself: The same CDR3 also results from other DNA sequences found in this sample. CDR3 residues: CASSTGPEAFF. CDR3 DNA: TGTGCCAGTAGCACCGGGCCTGAAGCTTTCTTT. This chain uses TRBV19 with TRBJ1-1; no clear D. With 6 bases removed from V and 6 bases from J, the gap between germline ends came to 8 bases. This CDR3 is built from 11 residues. The germline CDR1 and CDR2 sequences are LNHDA and SQIVND (reference sequence).

The chain employs TRBV25-1 and TRBJ2-3; 8 bases agree with TRBD2. V shed 3 bases and J 5 bases; nucleotides not matched to a gene: 4. The CDR3 consists of 14 residues. CDR1 and CDR2 from the germline V gene are MGHDK and SYGVNS. Here the CDR3 reads CASSDSGSLDTQYF. CDR3 in DNA: TGTGCCAGCAGTGACAGCGGGAGTCTAGATACGCAGTATTTT.

The V gene is TRBV11-2, the J gene TRBJ1-5, with 9 bases aligning to TRBD1. Unmatched junction bases numbered 12, after V lost 0 bases and J lost 6 bases. Germline assignment: CDR1 SGHAT and CDR2 FQNNGV. The CDR3 length is 18 residues. In DNA, the CDR3 is TGTGCCAGCAGCTTAGATTTCGGGACAGGGTATACAGGTCAGCCCCAGCATTTT. This translates into CASSLDFGTGYTGQPQHF. The full variable domain, completed using reference TRBV11-2 and TRBJ1-5, is EAGVAQSPRYKIIEKRQSVAFWCNPISGHATLYWYQQILGQGPKLLIQFQNNGVVDDSQLPKDRFSAERLKGVDSTLKIQPAKLEDSAVYLCASSLDFGTGYTGQPQHFGDGTRLSIL.

This chain uses TRBV14 with TRBJ2-5; D call uncertain. The germline V gene encodes CDR1 SGHDN and CDR2 FVKESK. Trimming cost V 4 bases and J 4 bases, with 7 bases left between them. The CDR3 length is 12 residues. The CDR3 reads CASSPWGETQYF. Written as DNA, the CDR3 is TGTGCCAGCAGCCCTTGGGGAGAGACCCAGTACTTC.